A selection of T cell receptor beta chains follows, all from one sample in a study of CD8 T cells in ankylosing spondylitis. TCRdb redid the calling of the 5' RACE reads with MiXCR, one entry per CDR3 protein. In the table there are approximately 400,000 distinct CDR3 sequences, 25% to 30% of which are singletons. Sample: blood, either unsorted or a sorted T cell fraction (not recorded which). Receptors originate from a male donor with ankylosing spondylitis. Each CDR3 is given with its conserved first and last residue. The order of the fields is D gene, V gene, CDR3 length, clone size, J gene, CDR3 protein, CDR3 DNA. A D gene is named only where the DNA matches it firmly. Size is omitted from some rows. Given values are once, few, many or a class for expanded clones.

>.|TRBV20-1|13|.|TRBJ1-3
CSTTRDLRNTIYF
TGCAGTACTACCCGGGACCTGAGAAACACCATATATTTT
>TRBD2|TRBV7-2|16|.|TRBJ2-1
CASSLDGATSGRSLPF
TGTGCCAGCAGCTTAGACGGGGCGACTAGCGGGAGGTCACTACCCTTC
>TRBD2|TRBV20-1|17|.|TRBJ2-2
CSARSGLAGDQGGELFF
TGCAGTGCTAGAAGTGGACTAGCGGGAGACCAGGGCGGGGAGCTGTTTTTT
>TRBD1|TRBV20-1|13|.|TRBJ2-5
CSASRNRGETQYF
TGCAGTGCTAGCCGTAACAGGGGGGAGACCCAGTACTTC
>TRBD1|TRBV29-1|14|.|TRBJ2-7
CSVAGTGGSYEQYF
TGCAGCGTGGCCGGGACAGGGGGTTCCTACGAGCAGTACTTC
>.|TRBV20-1|15|.|TRBJ1-1
CSASSVARSNTEAFF
TGCAGTGCTAGCAGTGTCGCCAGATCGAACACTGAAGCTTTCTTT
>.|TRBV19|14|.|TRBJ2-1
CASSIKRDSNEQFF
TGTGCCAGTAGTATCAAGCGGGACAGCAATGAGCAGTTCTTC
>.|TRBV12-3/TRBV12-4|17|.|TRBJ2-7
CASSFEGGGRASYEQYF
TGTGCCAGCAGTTTCGAAGGTGGGGGCAGGGCCTCCTACGAGCAGTACTTC
>.|TRBV29-1|13|few|TRBJ1-4
CSVGSREGEKLFF
TGCAGCGTTGGGAGCAGGGAGGGAGAAAAACTGTTTTTT
>.|TRBV18|12|.|TRBJ2-3
CASSPLRDTQYF
TGTGCCAGCTCACCCCTGCGGGATACGCAGTATTTT
>.|TRBV20-1|13|.|TRBJ1-6
CSAIGVGGSPLHF
TGCAGTGCTATAGGGGTGGGAGGGTCACCCCTCCACTTT
>.|TRBV18|13|.|TRBJ2-1
CASSPGPRREQFF
TGTGCCAGCTCACCGGGACCTCGGCGGGAGCAGTTCTTC
>.|TRBV7-6|17|many|TRBJ2-1
CASSPTLTGSSYNEQFF
TGTGCCAGCAGCCCCACCCTCACAGGGAGCTCCTACAATGAGCAGTTCTTC
>.|TRBV27|14|.|TRBJ2-6
CASGYRVGANVLTF
TGTGCCAGCGGATACAGGGTTGGGGCCAACGTCCTGACTTTC
>.|TRBV5-1|14|once|TRBJ1-2
CASSLAMVGGGYTF
TGCGCCAGCAGCTTGGCTATGGTCGGCGGCGGCTACACCTTC
>.|TRBV20-1|16|.|TRBJ2-2
CSAKRTIGVPVGELFF
TGCAGTGCTAAACGGACCATCGGGGTCCCCGTGGGGGAGCTGTTTTTT
>TRBD2|TRBV12-3/TRBV12-4|18|.|TRBJ2-1
CASSGLAGGRRDYNEQFF
TGTGCCAGCAGCGGTCTAGCGGGAGGGCGGCGGGACTACAATGAGCAGTTCTTC
>TRBD1|TRBV7-8|19|.|TRBJ2-3
CASSLTPGQGVLFIDTQYF
TGTGCCAGCAGCCTTACACCGGGACAGGGGGTTCTTTTTATAGATACGCAGTATTTT
>.|TRBV20-1|15|few|TRBJ1-2
CSARKGDKSADGYTF
TGCAGTGCTAGAAAAGGGGACAAAAGTGCGGATGGCTACACCTTC
>TRBD1|TRBV5-4|15|.|TRBJ2-1
CASSHPGTGYNEQFF
TGTGCCAGCAGCCACCCCGGGACAGGCTACAATGAGCAGTTCTTC
>TRBD2|TRBV7-9|16|.|TRBJ2-3
CASSSGLAGAADTQYF
TGTGCCAGCAGCTCGGGACTAGCGGGAGCGGCAGATACGCAGTATTTT
>.|TRBV27|18|.|TRBJ1-5
CASRSFVGSQETNQPQHF
TGTGCCAGCAGAAGTTTTGTGGGGTCACAGGAGACTAATCAGCCCCAGCATTTT
>.|TRBV12-3/TRBV12-4|14|few|TRBJ1-4
CASSFSIPGEKLFF
TGTGCCAGCAGTTTCAGTATCCCGGGAGAAAAACTGTTTTTT
>.|TRBV6-2/TRBV6-3|15|few|TRBJ2-7
CASSSTSRVFSEQYF
TGTGCCAGCAGTTCCACTAGCCGGGTCTTTTCCGAGCAGTACTTC
>.|TRBV5-1|14|.|TRBJ1-2
CASSLDNNRYGYTF
TGCGCCAGCAGCTTGGACAATAATCGCTATGGCTACACCTTC
>.|TRBV7-9|13|many|TRBJ2-1
CASSLVLYNEQFF
TGTGCCAGCAGCTTAGTTCTATACAATGAGCAGTTCTTC
>TRBD1|TRBV7-2|14|.|TRBJ2-1
CASRRDRASDEQFF
TGTGCCAGCCGCCGGGACAGGGCTAGCGATGAGCAGTTCTTC
>.|TRBV6-5|11|few|TRBJ1-1
CATLRGTEAFF
TGTGCCACCTTAAGGGGGACTGAAGCTTTCTTT
>.|TRBV12-3/TRBV12-4|14|few|TRBJ1-5
CASSPDLTGQPQHF
TGTGCCAGCAGCCCGGACTTGACGGGTCAGCCCCAGCATTTT
>.|TRBV7-2|16|.|TRBJ2-1
CASSLEGGLSYNEQFF
TGTGCCAGCAGCTTAGAGGGCGGCCTCTCCTACAATGAGCAGTTCTTC
>.|TRBV5-5|15|few|TRBJ2-3
CASRSDGRDTDTQYF
TGTGCCAGCCGCTCCGACGGGCGGGACACAGATACGCAGTATTTT
>.|TRBV7-2|15|few|TRBJ2-1
CASSNPWGGGNEQFF
TGTGCCAGCAGCAACCCTTGGGGAGGAGGTAATGAGCAGTTCTTC
>.|TRBV24-1|15|few|TRBJ2-1
CATSDLRGTYNEQFF
TGTGCCACCAGTGATTTACGCGGGACTTACAATGAGCAGTTCTTC
>.|TRBV20-1|14|.|TRBJ2-2
CSARDPTNTGELFF
TGCAGTGCTAGAGATCCCACGAACACCGGGGAGCTGTTTTTT
>.|TRBV5-1|14|.|TRBJ2-7
CASSLEVFLTAQYF
TGCGCCAGCAGCTTGGAAGTTTTTCTTACGGCGCAGTACTTC
>TRBD1|TRBV20-1|13|few|TRBJ1-1
CSAGGQVNTEAFF
TGCAGTGCTGGGGGACAGGTGAACACTGAAGCTTTCTTT
>.|TRBV12-3/TRBV12-4|14|.|TRBJ2-3
CASRLALPTDTQYF
TGTGCCAGCAGGCTGGCCCTACCCACAGATACGCAGTATTTT
>TRBD2|TRBV29-1|13|many|TRBJ2-1
CSVGEGDGNEQFF
TGCAGCGTTGGGGAGGGAGATGGCAATGAGCAGTTCTTC
>TRBD1|TRBV7-2|14|.|TRBJ2-5
CASSVRQGGETQYF
TGTGCCAGCAGCGTCCGACAGGGCGGGGAGACCCAGTACTTC
>.|TRBV11-2|15|.|TRBJ2-2
CASSFRGPNTGELFF
TGTGCCAGCAGCTTTCGGGGACCGAACACCGGGGAGCTGTTTTTT
>.|TRBV20-1|13|.|TRBJ2-4
CSASSVAKNIQYF
TGCAGTGCTAGTTCTGTAGCCAAAAACATTCAGTACTTC
>.|TRBV12-3/TRBV12-4|13|.|TRBJ1-2
CASSLGQPGGYTF
TGTGCCAGCAGCCTCGGGCAACCTGGGGGCTACACCTTC
>.|TRBV18|14|.|TRBJ1-1
CASSPDRTYTEAFF
TGTGCCAGCTCACCAGACAGGACTTACACTGAAGCTTTCTTT
>TRBD2|TRBV5-1|16|few|TRBJ2-3
CASSYGLVTSTDTQYF
TGCGCCAGCAGCTACGGACTAGTGACTAGCACAGATACGCAGTATTTT
>.|TRBV18|18|.|TRBJ1-3
CASSPPSYRPDSGNTIYF
TGTGCCAGCTCACCACCGTCGTATCGGCCTGACTCTGGAAACACCATATATTTT
>.|TRBV24-1|15|.|TRBJ2-1
CATSAGGGSYNEQFF
TGTGCCACCTCAGCAGGAGGCGGGTCCTACAATGAGCAGTTCTTC
>TRBD2|TRBV20-1|14|.|TRBJ2-1
CSVSGRAVLNEQFF
TGCAGTGTAAGCGGGAGGGCCGTTTTGAATGAGCAGTTCTTC
>.|TRBV24-1|12|.|TRBJ2-3
CATSVNFATQYF
TGTGCCACCAGTGTGAACTTCGCTACGCAGTATTTT
>.|TRBV3-1|15|many|TRBJ1-1
CASSQSLWTPTEAFF
TGTGCCAGCAGCCAATCGTTATGGACTCCAACTGAAGCTTTCTTT
>.|TRBV20-1|18|many|TRBJ2-1
CSARLPRQRLSSYNEQFF
TGCAGTGCTAGACTCCCGAGGCAGCGGTTAAGCTCCTACAATGAGCAGTTCTTC
>TRBD2|TRBV20-1|16|.|TRBJ2-2
CSAGTSGRSNTGELFF
TGCAGTGCTGGGACTAGCGGACGGTCGAACACCGGGGAGCTGTTTTTT
>.|TRBV5-6|13|.|TRBJ2-3
CASRPHRTDTQYF
TGTGCCAGCAGACCCCACCGCACAGATACGCAGTATTTT
>.|TRBV29-1|12|.|TRBJ2-1
CSVDGPHNEQFF
TGCAGCGTTGACGGGCCGCACAATGAGCAGTTCTTC
>.|TRBV27|16|few|TRBJ2-2
CASRGIGQVNTGELFF
TGTGCCAGCAGAGGTATCGGCCAGGTGAACACCGGGGAGCTGTTTTTT
>.|TRBV11-2|16|many|TRBJ2-1
CASSYFEGILYNEQFF
TGTGCCAGCAGCTACTTCGAGGGGATTCTTTACAATGAGCAGTTCTTC
>TRBD1|TRBV5-1|17|.|TRBJ2-6
CASSLLDRGFGANVLTF
TGCGCCAGCAGCCTCCTGGACAGGGGGTTTGGGGCCAACGTCCTGACTTTC
>.|TRBV14|13|.|TRBJ1-3
CASSQLGRNTIYF
TGTGCCAGCAGCCAGCTAGGGAGAAACACCATATATTTT